The present TCR beta chain was sequenced within a study of response to subunit inactivated influenza vaccine. V shed 1 base and J 4 bases; nucleotides not matched to a gene: 6. CDR1 is SGHVS and CDR2 is FNYEAQ in the germline V gene. The CDR3 spans 15 residues. Via MiXCR, TCRdb re-called the RT-PCR reads, giving one row per CDR3 protein. The table has about 780,000 distinct CDR3 sequences, roughly 18% seen once. This TCR was sampled from a middle-aged man who received an inactivated influenza vaccine. V and J are TRBV7-6 and TRBJ2-7; 8 bases are a match to TRBD1. The source was PBMCs from blood, collected more than 4 days after vaccination. The CDR3 DNA reads as TGTGCCAGCAGCTTAGGATTTGACAGGGGATACGAGCAGTACTTC. Residues: CASSLGFDRGYEQYF.